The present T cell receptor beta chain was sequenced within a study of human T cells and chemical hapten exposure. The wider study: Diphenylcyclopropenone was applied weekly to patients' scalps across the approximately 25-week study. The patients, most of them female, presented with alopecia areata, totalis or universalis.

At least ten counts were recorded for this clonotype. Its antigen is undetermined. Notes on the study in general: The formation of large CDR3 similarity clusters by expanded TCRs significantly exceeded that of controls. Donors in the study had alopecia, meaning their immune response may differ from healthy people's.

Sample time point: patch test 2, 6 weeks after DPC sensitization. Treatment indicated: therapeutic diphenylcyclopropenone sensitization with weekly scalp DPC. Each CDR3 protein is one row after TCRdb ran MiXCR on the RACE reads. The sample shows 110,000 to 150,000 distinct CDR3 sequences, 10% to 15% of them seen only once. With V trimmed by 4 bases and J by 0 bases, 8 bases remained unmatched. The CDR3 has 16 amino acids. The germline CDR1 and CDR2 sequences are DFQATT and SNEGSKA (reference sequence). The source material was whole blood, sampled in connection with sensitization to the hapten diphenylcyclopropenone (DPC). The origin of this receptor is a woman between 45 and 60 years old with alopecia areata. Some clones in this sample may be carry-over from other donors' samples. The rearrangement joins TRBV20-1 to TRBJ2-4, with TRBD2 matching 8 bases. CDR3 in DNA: TGCAGTGCTAACGGACTAGCCGGCCTAGCCAAAAACATTCAGTACTTC. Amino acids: CSANGLAGLAKNIQYF.